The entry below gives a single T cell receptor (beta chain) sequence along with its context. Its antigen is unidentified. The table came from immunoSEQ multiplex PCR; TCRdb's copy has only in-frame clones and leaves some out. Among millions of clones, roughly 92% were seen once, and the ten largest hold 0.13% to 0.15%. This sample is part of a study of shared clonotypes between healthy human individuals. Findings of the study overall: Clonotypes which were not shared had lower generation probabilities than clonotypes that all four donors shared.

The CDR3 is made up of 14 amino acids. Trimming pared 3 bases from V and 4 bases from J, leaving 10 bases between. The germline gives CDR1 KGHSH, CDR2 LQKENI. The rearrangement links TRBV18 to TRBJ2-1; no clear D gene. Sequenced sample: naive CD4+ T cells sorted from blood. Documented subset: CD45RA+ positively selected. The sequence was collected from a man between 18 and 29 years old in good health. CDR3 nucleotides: TGTGCCAGCTCACCTCTCGGTTCTTACAATGAGCAGTTCTTC. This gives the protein CASSPLGSYNEQFF.